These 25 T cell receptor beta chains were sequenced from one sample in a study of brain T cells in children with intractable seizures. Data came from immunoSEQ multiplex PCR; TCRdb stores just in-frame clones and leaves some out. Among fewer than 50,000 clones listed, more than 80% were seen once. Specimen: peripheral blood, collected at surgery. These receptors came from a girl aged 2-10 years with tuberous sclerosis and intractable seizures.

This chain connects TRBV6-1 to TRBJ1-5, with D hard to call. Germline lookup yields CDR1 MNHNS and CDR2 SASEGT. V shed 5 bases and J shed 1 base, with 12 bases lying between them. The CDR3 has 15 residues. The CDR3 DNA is TGTGCCAGCAGTAAGAGGACGGAAAGCAATCAGCCCCAGCATTTT. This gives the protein CASSKRTESNQPQHF.

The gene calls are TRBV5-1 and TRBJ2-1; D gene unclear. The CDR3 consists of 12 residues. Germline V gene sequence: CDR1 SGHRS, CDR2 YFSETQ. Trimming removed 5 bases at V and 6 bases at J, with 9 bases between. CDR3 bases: TGCGCCAGCAGGGATTTCGGCAATGAGCAGTTCTTC. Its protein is CASRDFGNEQFF.

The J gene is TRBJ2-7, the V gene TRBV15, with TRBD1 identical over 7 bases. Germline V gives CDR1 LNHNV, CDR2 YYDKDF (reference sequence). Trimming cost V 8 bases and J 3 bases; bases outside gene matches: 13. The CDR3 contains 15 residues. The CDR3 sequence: CATGPSGRGLYEQYV. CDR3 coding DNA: TGTGCCACCGGGCCTTCGGGAAGGGGGCTCTACGAGCAGTACGTC.

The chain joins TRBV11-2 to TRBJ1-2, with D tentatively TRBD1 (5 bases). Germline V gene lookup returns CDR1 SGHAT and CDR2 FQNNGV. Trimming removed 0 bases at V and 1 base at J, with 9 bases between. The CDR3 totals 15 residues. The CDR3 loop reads CASSLEAGYNYGYTF. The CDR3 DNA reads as TGTGCCAGCAGCTTAGAGGCAGGGTATAACTATGGCTACACCTTC. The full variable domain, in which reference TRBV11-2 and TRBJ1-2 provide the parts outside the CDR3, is EAGVAQSPRYKIIEKRQSVAFWCNPISGHATLYWYQQILGQGPKLLIQFQNNGVVDDSQLPKDRFSAERLKGVDSTLKIQPAKLEDSAVYLCASSLEAGYNYGYTFGSGTRLTVV.

The CDR3 coding sequence is TGTGCCAGCAGCAAGCTGGACAGGGTGGGCACTGAAGCTTTCTTT. This codes for CASSKLDRVGTEAFF. This rearrangement joins TRBV7-3 to TRBJ1-1; 8 bases agree with TRBD1. The CDR3 extends over 15 amino acids. The V and J ends lost 5 bases and 4 bases, in that order; junction bases with no gene match: 9. Germline V lookup: CDR1 SGHTA, CDR2 FQGTGA.

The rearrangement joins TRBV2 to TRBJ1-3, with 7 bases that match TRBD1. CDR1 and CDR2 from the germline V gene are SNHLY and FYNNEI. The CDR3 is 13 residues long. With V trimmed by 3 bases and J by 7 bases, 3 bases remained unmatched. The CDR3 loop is CASSEGRGNTIYF. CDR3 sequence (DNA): TGTGCCAGCAGTGAGGGCAGGGGGAACACCATATATTTT.

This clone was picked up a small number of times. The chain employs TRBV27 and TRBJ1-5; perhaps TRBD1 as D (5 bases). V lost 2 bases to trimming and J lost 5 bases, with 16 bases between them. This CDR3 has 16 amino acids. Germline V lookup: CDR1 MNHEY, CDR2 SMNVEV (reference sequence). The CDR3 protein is CASSLGEGELDQPQHF. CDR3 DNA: TGTGCCAGCAGTTTAGGTGAAGGGGAACTGGATCAGCCCCAGCATTTT.

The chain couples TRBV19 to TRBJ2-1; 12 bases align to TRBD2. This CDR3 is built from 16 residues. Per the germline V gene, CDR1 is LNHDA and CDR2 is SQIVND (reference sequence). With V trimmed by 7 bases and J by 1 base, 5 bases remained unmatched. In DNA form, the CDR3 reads TGTGCCAGTAAACTAGCGGGGGGACATTCCTACAATGAGCAGTTCTTC. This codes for CASKLAGGHSYNEQFF.

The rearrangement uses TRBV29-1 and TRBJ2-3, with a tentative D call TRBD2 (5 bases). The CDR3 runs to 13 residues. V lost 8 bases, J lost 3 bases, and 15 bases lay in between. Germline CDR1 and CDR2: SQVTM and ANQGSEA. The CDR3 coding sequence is TGCAGCCAAAGAAGAGGGCAGACAGATACGCAGTATTTT. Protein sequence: CSQRRGQTDTQYF.

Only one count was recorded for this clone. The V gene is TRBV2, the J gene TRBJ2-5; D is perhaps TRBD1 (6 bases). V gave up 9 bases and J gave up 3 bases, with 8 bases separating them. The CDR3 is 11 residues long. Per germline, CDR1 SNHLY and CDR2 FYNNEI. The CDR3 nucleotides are TGTGCCAGTAAGGGGGAAGAGACCCAGTACTTC. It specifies CASKGEETQYF.

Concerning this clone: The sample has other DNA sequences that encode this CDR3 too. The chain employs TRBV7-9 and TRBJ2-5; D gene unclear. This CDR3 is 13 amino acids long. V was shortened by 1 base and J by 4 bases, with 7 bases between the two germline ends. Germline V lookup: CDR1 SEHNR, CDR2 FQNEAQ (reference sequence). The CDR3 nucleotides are TGTGCCAGCAGCTTAGAGGGTTTAGAGACCCAGTACTTC. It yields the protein CASSLEGLETQYF.

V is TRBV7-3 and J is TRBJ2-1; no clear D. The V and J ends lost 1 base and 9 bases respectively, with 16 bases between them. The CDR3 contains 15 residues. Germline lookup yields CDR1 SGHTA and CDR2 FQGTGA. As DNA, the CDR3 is TGTGCCAGCAGCTTAAACGGCCGAAGCTCGGGTGAGCAGTTCTTC. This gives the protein CASSLNGRSSGEQFF.

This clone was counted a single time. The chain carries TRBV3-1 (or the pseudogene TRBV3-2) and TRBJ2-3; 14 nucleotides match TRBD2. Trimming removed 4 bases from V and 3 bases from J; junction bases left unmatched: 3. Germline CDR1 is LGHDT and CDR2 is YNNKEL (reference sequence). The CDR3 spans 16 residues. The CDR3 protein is CASSLGTSGGTDTQYF. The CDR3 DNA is TGTGCCAGCAGCCTCGGGACTAGCGGGGGTACAGATACGCAGTATTTT.

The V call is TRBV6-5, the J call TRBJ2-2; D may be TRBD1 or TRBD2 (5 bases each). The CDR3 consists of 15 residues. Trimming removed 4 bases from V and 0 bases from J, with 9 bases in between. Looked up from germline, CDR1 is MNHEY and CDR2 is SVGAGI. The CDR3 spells CASSWDRANTGELFF. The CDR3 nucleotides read TGTGCCAGCAGTTGGGACCGCGCGAACACCGGGGAGCTGTTTTTT.

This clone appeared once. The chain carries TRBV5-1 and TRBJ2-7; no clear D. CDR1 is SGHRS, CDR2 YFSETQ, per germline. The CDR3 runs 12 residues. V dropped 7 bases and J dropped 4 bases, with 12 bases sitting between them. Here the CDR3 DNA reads TGCGCCAGCGCACTCAGCGAATACGAGCAGTACTTC. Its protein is CASALSEYEQYF.

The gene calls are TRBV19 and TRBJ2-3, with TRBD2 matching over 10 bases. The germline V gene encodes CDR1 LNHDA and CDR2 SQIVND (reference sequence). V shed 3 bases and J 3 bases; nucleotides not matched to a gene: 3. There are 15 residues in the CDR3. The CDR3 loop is CASSIRAGGTDTQYF. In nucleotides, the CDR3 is TGTGCCAGTAGTATCCGAGCGGGGGGGACAGATACGCAGTATTTT.

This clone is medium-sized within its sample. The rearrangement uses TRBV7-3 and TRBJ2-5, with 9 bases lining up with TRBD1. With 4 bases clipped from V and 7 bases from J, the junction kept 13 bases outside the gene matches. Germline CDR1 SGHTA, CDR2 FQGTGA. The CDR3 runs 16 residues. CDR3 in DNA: TGTGCCAGCAGCTCCGAACCGGGACAGGGACTTGGGACCCAGTACTTC. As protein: CASSSEPGQGLGTQYF.

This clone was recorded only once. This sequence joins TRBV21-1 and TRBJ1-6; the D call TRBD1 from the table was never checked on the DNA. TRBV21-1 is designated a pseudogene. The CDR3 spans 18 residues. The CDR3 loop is CASSKDRLRDSYNSPLHF. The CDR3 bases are TGTGCCAGCAGCAAAGACAGACTCCGGGACAGCTATAATTCACCCCTCCACTTT.

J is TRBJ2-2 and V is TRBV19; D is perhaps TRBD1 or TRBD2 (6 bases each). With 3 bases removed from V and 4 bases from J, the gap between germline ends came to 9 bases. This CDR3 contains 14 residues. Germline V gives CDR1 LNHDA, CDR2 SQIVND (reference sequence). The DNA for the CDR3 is TGTGCCAGTAGTATTGGGGGGCTCACCGGGGAGCTGTTTTTT. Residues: CASSIGGLTGELFF.

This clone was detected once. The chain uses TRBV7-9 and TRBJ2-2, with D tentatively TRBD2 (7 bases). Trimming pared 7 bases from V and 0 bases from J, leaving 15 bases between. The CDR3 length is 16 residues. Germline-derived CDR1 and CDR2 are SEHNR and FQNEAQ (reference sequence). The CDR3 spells CASTGWGGPNTGELFF. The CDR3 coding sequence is TGTGCCAGCACCGGCTGGGGGGGGCCGAACACCGGGGAGCTGTTTTTT.

The CDR3 protein is CASSFQTPSGGADTQYF. The CDR3 coding sequence is TGTGCCAGCAGTTTCCAAACCCCTAGCGGGGGGGCAGATACGCAGTATTTT. The J gene is TRBJ2-3, the V gene TRBV27, with 12 nucleotides matching TRBD2. Germline V CDR1 and CDR2: MNHEY, SMNVEV (reference sequence). Trimming removed 3 bases from V and 4 bases from J; junction bases left unmatched: 8. The CDR3 length is 17 residues.

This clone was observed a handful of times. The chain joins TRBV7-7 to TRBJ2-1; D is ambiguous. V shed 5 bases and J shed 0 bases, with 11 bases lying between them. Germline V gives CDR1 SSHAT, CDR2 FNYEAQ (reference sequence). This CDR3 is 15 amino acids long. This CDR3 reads CASSPQVSSYNEQFF. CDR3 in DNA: TGTGCCAGCAGCCCCCAGGTGAGCTCCTACAATGAGCAGTTCTTC.

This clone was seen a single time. Here the CDR3 reads CASSIKYNQPQHF. The CDR3 nucleotides read TGTGCCAGTAGTATCAAGTACAATCAGCCCCAGCATTTT. The V call is TRBV19, the J call TRBJ1-5; D unclear. This CDR3 comprises 13 residues. V dropped 3 bases and J dropped 3 bases, with 6 bases sitting between them. The germline gives CDR1 LNHDA, CDR2 SQIVND (reference sequence).

CDR3 sequence reads: CASSPTGRGALTEAFF. The CDR3 nucleotides are TGTGCCAGCAGCCCTACGGGAAGAGGGGCCCTAACTGAAGCTTTCTTT. J is TRBJ1-1 and V is TRBV3-1 (or the pseudogene TRBV3-2); D is possibly TRBD1 (5 bases). Germline V gene lookup returns CDR1 LGHDT and CDR2 YNNKEL (reference sequence). This CDR3 contains 16 residues. The V end lost 4 bases, the J end lost 5 bases, and 20 bases lay between the germline ends.

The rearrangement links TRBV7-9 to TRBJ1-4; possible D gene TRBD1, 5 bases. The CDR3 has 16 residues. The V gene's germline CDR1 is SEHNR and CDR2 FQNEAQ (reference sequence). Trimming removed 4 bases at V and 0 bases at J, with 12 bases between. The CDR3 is CASSSLGGATNEKLFF. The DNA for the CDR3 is TGTGCCAGCAGCTCCCTTGGGGGGGCAACTAATGAAAAACTGTTTTTT. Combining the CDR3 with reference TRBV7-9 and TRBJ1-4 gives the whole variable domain DTGVSQNPRHKITKRGQNVTFRCDPISEHNRLYWYRQTLGQGPEFLTYFQNEAQLEKSRLLSDRFSAERPKGSFSTLEIQRTEQGDSAMYLCASSSLGGATNEKLFFGSGTQLSVL.